This T cell receptor beta chain was captured by sequencing in a study of a mutant IDH1 vaccine in newly diagnosed glioma (dated by TCRdb to 2020 to 2023). Regarding the study in general: Patients were given eight vaccinations, in weeks 1, 3, 5, 7, 11, 15, 19 and 23, which matched visits V03 through V10. Vaccination started 4-6 weeks after radiotherapy alone, or was given together with temozolomide cycles in the groups whose treatment included chemotherapy. Of the 32 patients who were treated, approximately 62% were male and roughly 40% were female, and the mean age was around 40 years. Longitudinal TCRB deep sequencing was performed for fewer than 30 treated patients wherever samples were available for exploratory analyses. Peripheral blood samples were drawn at six visits, namely V03 (baseline), V05, V07, V10, V12 and V13. Before enrollment, patients had received standard therapy of radiotherapy alone, temozolomide alone, or radiochemotherapy with temozolomide; most received the combination.

Worth noting for this clone: Which antigen it targets is not known. Per-base qualities were not stored, and no clone one base away is much larger.

The paper's findings and limits, for the study overall: Pseudoprogression seemed to be unrelated to changes in the top peripheral T cell clonotypes found by TCRB sequencing. Vaccine-induced immune responses across multiple MHC alleles were detected in about 92% of patients. Availability determined which PBMC samples were chosen for TCRB deep sequencing. According to the authors, sample limitations meant that analyses of patient blood samples could not be reproduced.

The library was built by means of the immunoSEQ multiplex PCR assay. Following the manufacturer's protocol, the hsTCRB Kit was used to amplify rearranged TCR beta chain sequences. TCRB libraries were sequenced on an Illumina MiSeq. In the source study's methods: The kit vendor's proprietary platform handled demultiplexing, trimming and gene mapping. TCRdb carries this immuneACCESS record with in-frame sequences only. Its versions omit some clonotypes, under half of them owing to an unresolved V gene in the studies checked, with the rest unexplained. The DNA was the basis for D and trimming; V, J and clone size are from that table. The sample has 60,000 or so clones on record, roughly 80% of them singletons. Of the sample, about 7.7% is held by the ten largest clones. The time point label corresponds to: week 5, during vaccination. Every vaccine dose consisted of 300 ug of a 20-mer mutant IDH1 peptide in Montanide, administered subcutaneously together with topical imiquimod. Donors had newly diagnosed WHO grade 3 or 4 IDH1-mutant astrocytomas with loss of nuclear ATRX. The samples were drawn from NOA16, a multicentre, single-arm, open-label phase I trial in Germany that tested a mutant IDH1 peptide vaccine in humans for the first time. The DNeasy Blood and Tissue Kit was used to extract genomic DNA from EDTA blood for TCRB sequencing.

The sequence derives from a woman aged 45-59 years with glioma. Material: PBMCs, obtained from a glioma patient whose treatment included an IDH1 peptide vaccine.

In nucleotide form, the sequence is TGTGCCAGCAGCTCGGGACTGGCCCCAAATGAAAAACTGTTTTTT. Translated, it gives CASSSGLAPNEKLFF. The V and J genes are TRBV5-6 and TRBJ1-4; perhaps TRBD1 is the D gene, with 5 bases matching. The germline ends are 14 bases apart after V is trimmed by 3 bases and J by 5 bases. From the germline V gene, CDR1 is SGHDT and CDR2 is YYEEEE. Measured from the cysteine to the phenylalanine, the CDR3 is 15 residues long. Only CDR3 DNA is held: 45 bases, read in frame from base 1. With all but the CDR3 taken from the reference TRBV5-6 and TRBJ1-4 genes, the full variable domain is: DAGVTQSPTHLIKTRGQQVTLRCSPKSGHDTVSWYQQALGQGPQFIFQYYEEEERQRGNFPDRFSGHQFPNYSSELNVNALLLGDSALYLCASSSGLAPNEKLFFGSGTQLSVL.